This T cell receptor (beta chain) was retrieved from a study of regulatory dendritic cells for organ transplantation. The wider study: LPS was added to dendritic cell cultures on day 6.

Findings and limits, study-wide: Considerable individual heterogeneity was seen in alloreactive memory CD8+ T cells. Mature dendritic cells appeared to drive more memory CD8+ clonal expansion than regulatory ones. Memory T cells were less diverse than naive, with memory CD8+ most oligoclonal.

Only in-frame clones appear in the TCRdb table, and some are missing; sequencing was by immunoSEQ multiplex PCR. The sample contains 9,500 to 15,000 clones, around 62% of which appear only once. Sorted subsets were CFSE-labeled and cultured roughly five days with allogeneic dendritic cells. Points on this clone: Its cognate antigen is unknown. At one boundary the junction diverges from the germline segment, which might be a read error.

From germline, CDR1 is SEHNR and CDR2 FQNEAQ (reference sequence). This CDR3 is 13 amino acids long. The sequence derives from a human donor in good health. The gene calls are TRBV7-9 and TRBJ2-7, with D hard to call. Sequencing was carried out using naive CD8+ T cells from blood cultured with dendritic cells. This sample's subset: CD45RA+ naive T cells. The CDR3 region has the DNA TGTGCCAGCAGTCCCGTTTTGGGCTACGAGCAGTGCTTC. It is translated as CASSPVLGYEQCF.